This T cell receptor beta chain was recorded in a study of blood T cell repertoires in COVID-19. In the original processing: Reference gene primer amplification gave nucleated cell count estimates. The method was immunoSEQ multiplex PCR; TCRdb's version includes in-frame clones alone and lacks a portion of them. That table furnishes V, J and clone size, whereas the DNA furnished D and trimming. The sample lists 100,000 to 150,000 clones, roughly nine tenths occurring once. Trimming left V 3 bases short and J 1 base short, with 3 bases between. This CDR3 is 13 amino acids long. Germline assignment: CDR1 SGHTA and CDR2 FQGTGA.

V is TRBV7-3 and J is TRBJ2-2, with D unclear. The sample was peripheral blood. The sequence was obtained from a human donor in a cohort sampled during active COVID-19. CDR3 in DNA: TGTGCCAGCAGCTTCGGGAACACCGGGGAGCTGTTTTTT. Its protein is CASSFGNTGELFF. The full variable domain, rest sourced from reference TRBV7-3 and TRBJ2-2, is GAGVSQTPSNKVTEKGKYVELRCDPISGHTALYWYRQSLGQGPEFLIYFQGTGAADDSGLPNDRFFAVRPEGSVSTLKIQRTERGDSAVYLCASSFGNTGELFFGEGSRLTVL.